Presented here are 25 T cell receptor beta chains from one specimen sequenced in a study of T cells in Graves' hyperthyroidism and ophthalmopathy. Amplification of TCR beta CDR3 regions was performed using RNA transcripts as template. The HTBI primer set served for first-round RT-PCR of the TCR CDR3. Each CDR3 protein gets one entry after TCRdb re-called the multiplex PCR reads with MiXCR. This sample has approximately 250,000 distinct CDR3 sequences, with 24% found just once. Sequencing was done on a sample of blood. The receptors come from a woman aged 35 to 49 with Graves' ophthalmopathy.

This chain uses TRBV27 with TRBJ2-7; 9 positions match TRBD2. Trimming cost V 8 bases and J 5 bases; bases outside gene matches: 7. This CDR3 spans 13 amino acids. CDR1 is MNHEY, CDR2 SMNVEV, per germline (reference sequence). CDR3 bases: TGTGCCAGCCTGGAGACTAGCGGCAACGAGCAGTACTTC. Translated: CASLETSGNEQYF.

This clonotype was observed a few times. The chain recombines TRBV19 with TRBJ2-5; possible D gene TRBD2, 6 bases. The V and J ends lost 10 bases and 6 bases respectively, with 21 bases between them. The CDR3 runs 14 residues. The V gene's germline CDR1 is LNHDA and CDR2 SQIVND (reference sequence). The DNA for the CDR3 is TGTGCCAACCTAAAGGAGGGAGGCTGTAAGACCCAGTACTTC. Translated: CANLKEGGCKTQYF.

This clonotype was counted at least ten times. Since the CDR3 does not end with the conserved phenylalanine or tryptophan, this likely comes from a read error. The rearrangement joins TRBV5-1 to TRBJ2-7; 9 positions agree with TRBD1. CDR1 is SGHRS and CDR2 is YFSETQ in the germline V gene. V was clipped by 4 bases and J by 6 bases; unmatched bases: 5. The CDR3 spans 13 residues. CDR3 in amino acids: CASSPRQGGEQYL. The CDR3 DNA sequence: TGCGCCAGCAGCCCACGACAGGGGGGCGAGCAGTACCTC.

The chain has TRBV12-3 or TRBV12-4 and TRBJ2-5; 7 nucleotides match TRBD1. With V trimmed by 6 bases and J by 7 bases, 8 bases remained unmatched. The CDR3 runs to 13 residues. The CDR3 here is CASRQDRTGTQYF. CDR3 coding DNA: TGTGCCAGCAGGCAGGACCGGACAGGGACCCAGTACTTC.

The chain links TRBV7-9 to TRBJ2-7; TRBD1 matches 8 bases. With V trimmed by 3 bases and J by 4 bases, 5 bases remained unmatched. CDR1 is SEHNR and CDR2 is FQNEAQ in the germline V gene (reference sequence). The CDR3 consists of 14 residues. The CDR3 sequence: CASSLTGDRYEQYF. CDR3 nucleotides: TGTGCCAGCAGCTTGACAGGGGATCGGTACGAGCAGTACTTC.

This clonotype was counted many times. The chain employs TRBV28 and TRBJ2-7; 7 bases map to TRBD2. Trimming cost V 3 bases and J 4 bases; bases outside gene matches: 6. The CDR3 extends over 14 amino acids. Per germline, CDR1 MDHEN and CDR2 SYDVKM. For the CDR3, the DNA is TGTGCCAGCAGTTTGGGAGGGAACCGATACGAGCAGTACTTC. Translation: CASSLGGNRYEQYF.

The chain joins TRBV6-1 to TRBJ2-5; D may be TRBD1 or TRBD2 (5 bases each). The V gene lost 5 bases and the J gene lost 5 bases, with 15 bases spanning the gap. This CDR3 spans 14 amino acids. The V gene's germline CDR1 is MNHNS and CDR2 SASEGT. The CDR3 reads CASSPRTWGETQYF. For the CDR3, the DNA is TGTGCCAGCAGTCCCCGGACATGGGGGGAGACCCAGTACTTC.

This clonotype was picked up a small number of times. The rearrangement joins TRBV3-1 to TRBJ2-2; unclear D gene. The germline V and J ends were trimmed by 1 base and 7 bases, with 7 bases remaining between them. The CDR3 is 13 amino acids. Per the germline V gene, CDR1 is LGHDT and CDR2 is YNNKEL (reference sequence). CDR3 sequence reads: CASSQGSLGELFF. As DNA, the CDR3 is TGTGCCAGCAGCCAAGGATCTCTCGGGGAGCTGTTTTTT.

V and J are TRBV28 and TRBJ2-7; TRBD2 aligns across 7 bases. The CDR3 runs to 13 residues. Germline V gene sequence: CDR1 MDHEN, CDR2 SYDVKM. The V gene end was trimmed by 7 bases and the J gene end by 4 bases; junction bases not matched to a gene: 7. CDR3 sequence (DNA): TGTGCCAGCAATGGCGGGAGCGCGTACGAGCAGTACTTC. It encodes CASNGGSAYEQYF.

This clonotype appeared many times. This chain uses TRBV24-1 with TRBJ2-6; D may be TRBD1 (6 bases). The CDR3 runs 16 residues. Germline CDR1 and CDR2: KGHDR and SFDVKD. The germline V and J ends were trimmed by 3 bases and 3 bases, with 11 bases remaining between them. Written as DNA, the CDR3 is TGTGCCACCAGTGATAACAGGGTGTATGGGGCCAACGTCCTGACTTTC. It translates to CATSDNRVYGANVLTF.

In its sample, this clonotype was seen a few times. A junction boundary mismatches the germline segment, possibly from a read error. V usage is TRBV10-3 and J usage is TRBJ2-7, with no clear D. CDR1 and CDR2 from the germline V gene are ENHRY and SYGVKD. The length of the CDR3 is 13 residues. CDR3 amino acids: CATKVSTSYEQSF. The CDR3 DNA reads TGTGCCACCAAGGTCAGTACCTCCTACGAGCAGTCCTTC.

This sequence joins TRBV6-5 and TRBJ1-2; no firm D call. With 3 bases removed from V and 3 bases from J, the gap between germline ends came to 8 bases. The germline gives CDR1 MNHEY, CDR2 SVGAGI. This CDR3 region has 13 residues. The CDR3 DNA sequence: TGTGCCAGCAGTTATGAAAGATACTATGGCTACACCTTC. Its translation: CASSYERYYGYTF.

This clonotype was seen ten or more times. This chain connects TRBV2 to TRBJ2-7; 7 nucleotides line up with TRBD1. Looked up from germline, CDR1 is SNHLY and CDR2 is FYNNEI. This CDR3 region has 14 residues. V dropped 2 bases and J dropped 2; count of bases not matched to a gene: 3. Here the CDR3 reads CASSEWGQPYEQYF. For the CDR3, the DNA is TGTGCCAGCAGTGAATGGGGACAGCCCTACGAGCAGTACTTC.

This clonotype occurred many times. The rearrangement uses TRBV5-1 and TRBJ2-7; 7 bases are a match to TRBD2. V shed 0 bases, J shed 1 base, and the junction held 7 bases outside the gene matches. The length of the CDR3 is 16 residues. Per germline, CDR1 SGHRS and CDR2 YFSETQ. CDR3 amino acids: CASSLEAREPSYEQYF. Here the CDR3 DNA reads TGCGCCAGCAGCTTGGAAGCGCGGGAGCCTTCCTACGAGCAGTACTTC.

This clonotype was observed at least ten times. V is TRBV19 and J is TRBJ2-7; D possibly uses TRBD1 or TRBD2 (5 bases each). The CDR3 is made up of 13 amino acids. The V end was cut by 5 bases, the J end by 7 bases, with 15 bases between. Germline V lookup: CDR1 LNHDA, CDR2 SQIVND (reference sequence). CDR3 DNA: TGTGCCAGTAGTCCTAGAGGGACCCGGGAGCAGTACTTC. Protein: CASSPRGTREQYF. Full variable domain (missing parts from reference TRBV19 and TRBJ2-7): DGGITQSPKYLFRKEGQNVTLSCEQNLNHDAMYWYRQDPGQGLRLIYYSQIVNDFQKGDIAEGYSVSREKKESFPLTVTSAQKNPTAFYLCASSPRGTREQYFGPGTRLTVT.

This clonotype was detected ten times or more. The chain joins TRBV29-1 to TRBJ2-5; D tentatively reads TRBD1 or TRBD2 (5 bases each). This CDR3 has 11 residues. CDR1 and CDR2 from the germline V gene are SQVTM and ANQGSEA. The V and J ends lost 1 base and 5 bases respectively, with 5 bases between them. The DNA of the CDR3 is TGCAGCGTTGAAGGGGGGGAGACCCAGTACTTC. This translates into CSVEGGETQYF.

The J gene is TRBJ1-1, the V gene TRBV6-1; D gene uncertain. CDR3 length equals 13 residues. The V and J ends lost 6 bases and 4 bases respectively, with 12 bases between them. From germline, CDR1 is MNHNS and CDR2 SASEGT. The CDR3: CASRRMASTEAFF. As DNA, the CDR3 is TGTGCCAGCAGGAGGATGGCCAGCACTGAAGCTTTCTTT.

This clonotype was seen only a few times. The chain employs TRBV6-5 and TRBJ1-5; 7 bases match TRBD1. CDR1 is MNHEY, CDR2 SVGAGI, per germline. The V segment lost 2 bases and the J segment 7 bases; nucleotides outside the gene matches: 2. The CDR3 consists of 13 residues. The CDR3 DNA follows: TGTGCCAGCAGTTACCAGGGGGGACAGCCCCAGCATTTT. It translates to CASSYQGGQPQHF.

This clonotype occurred many times. The CDR3 spells CASTSTPPGGNTGELFF. Written as DNA, the CDR3 is TGTGCCAGCACCTCTACTCCGCCGGGAGGAAACACCGGGGAGCTGTTTTTT. J is TRBJ2-2 and V is TRBV6-4; 7 bases map to TRBD2. Trimming cost V 7 bases and J 2 bases; bases outside gene matches: 13. Germline CDR1 MRHNA, CDR2 SNTAGT. CDR3 length: 17 amino acids.

This clonotype appeared many times. J is TRBJ2-2 and V is TRBV6-1; D is undetermined. The germline V gene has CDR1 MNHNS and CDR2 SASEGT. Trimming took 6 bases from V and 1 from J, leaving 9 bases between them. The CDR3 contains 14 residues. The CDR3 loop is CASSQGQNTGELFF. The CDR3 nucleotides read TGTGCCAGCAGCCAAGGGCAGAACACCGGGGAGCTGTTTTTT.

This clonotype was counted at least ten times. One junction end disagrees with the germline gene, perhaps due to a read error. This chain connects TRBV6-5 to TRBJ1-5; tentatively, D is TRBD1 (6 bases). CDR1 MNHEY and CDR2 SVGAGI come from the germline V gene. This CDR3 is built from 15 residues. The CDR3 loop reads CASSDSRQANQPQHF. CDR3 nucleotide sequence: TGTGCCAGCAGTGACTCCAGACAGGCAAATCAGCCCCAGCATTTT.

This clonotype appeared many times. J is TRBJ1-1 and V is TRBV6-5, with D maybe TRBD1 (5 bases). The CDR3 is 15 amino acids. From germline, CDR1 is MNHEY and CDR2 SVGAGI. Trimming took off 7 bases at V and 1 base at J, with 16 bases between the two ends. The CDR3 here is CASTPPGGRNTEAFF. In DNA, the CDR3 is TGTGCCAGCACCCCCCCTGGGGGACGGAACACTGAAGCTTTCTTT.

The chain uses TRBV12-3 or TRBV12-4 and TRBJ1-1, with D unclear. The V end lost 3 bases, the J end lost 2 bases, and 10 bases lay between the germline ends. This CDR3 has 14 residues. The CDR3 DNA follows: TGTGCCAGCAGTTTTTCGACGGGAAACACTGAAGCTTTCTTT. Its translation: CASSFSTGNTEAFF.

Ten or more counts support this clonotype. V and J are TRBV6-5 and TRBJ1-2; the match to TRBD1 covers 10 bases. The junction had 7 bases not matched to a gene; V was cut back by 1 base and J by 2 bases. This CDR3 region has 17 residues. Germline lookup yields CDR1 MNHEY and CDR2 SVGAGI. CDR3 in DNA: TGTGCCAGCAGTTACTTCCTGGGGACAGGGGACAACTATGGCTACACCTTC. Translated, it gives CASSYFLGTGDNYGYTF.

This clonotype was recorded at least ten times. This CDR3 is CATSEQGQTGELFF. The DNA of the CDR3 is TGTGCCACCAGTGAACAGGGGCAGACCGGGGAGCTGTTTTTT. The V gene is TRBV24-1, the J gene TRBJ2-2; TRBD1 matches at 7 bases. Germline CDR1 and CDR2: KGHDR and SFDVKD. CDR3 length equals 14 residues. Losses at the gene ends were 4 bases for V and 5 bases for J; bases not matched to a gene: 3.